This paragraph covers one T cell receptor (beta chain) sequence. TCRdb's copy holds only in-frame clones and misses some; the assay was immunoSEQ multiplex PCR. The table lists some 280,000 clones, 70% to 90% of them singletons. The data are from a study of blood T cell repertoires in COVID-19. Study background: PBMCs, B-cell-depleted T cells, or T cells were the source of the cDNA or gDNA that made up the material.

This receptor was obtained from a woman aged 55-69 years with acute or convalescent COVID-19. Source material: peripheral blood.

This CDR3 reads CASSLVAGGIYYEQYF. The CDR3 nucleotides read TGTGCCAGCAGCTTGGTAGCGGGGGGGATTTATTACGAGCAGTACTTC. The chain combines TRBV7-2 with TRBJ2-7, with TRBD2 matching 11 bases. V gave up 3 bases and J gave up 4 bases; unmatched junction bases: 8. The CDR3 is made up of 16 amino acids. Looked up from germline, CDR1 is SGHTA and CDR2 is FQGNSA.